This T cell receptor (beta chain) was sequenced in a study of control samples from healthy donors and cancer patients. The protocol was immunoSEQ multiplex PCR, while the TCRdb copy is restricted to in-frame clones and leaves out a portion. Of 170,000 or so clones in the sample, 94% are singletons; the top ten hold approximately 1.5%. V was trimmed by 5 bases and J by 0 bases, leaving 7 bases between them. The CDR3 consists of 13 residues. Germline CDR1 reads SGHAT; CDR2 reads FQNNGV. The sequencing sample was made of blood. The chain combines TRBV11-2 with TRBJ1-2; D is unresolved. The sequence was collected from a woman aged 18-30 years in good health. CDR3 region: CASSGPTNYGYTF. The CDR3 coding sequence is TGTGCCAGCAGCGGACCTACTAACTATGGCTACACCTTC. Based on the CDR3 plus reference TRBV11-2 and TRBJ1-2, the full variable domain is EAGVAQSPRYKIIEKRQSVAFWCNPISGHATLYWYQQILGQGPKLLIQFQNNGVVDDSQLPKDRFSAERLKGVDSTLKIQPAKLEDSAVYLCASSGPTNYGYTFGSGTRLTVV.